This T cell receptor (beta chain) comes out of a study of T-cell reconstitution after alpha-beta-depleted transplantation in children. Whole-study findings and limits: It was newly produced T cells that mostly accounted for T-cell counts and diversity one year after transplant. There were reportedly several hundred expanded graft clones from which alpha-beta T cells came about two months after transplant.

This clonotype came up many times. Antigen specificity is unknown. Unique molecular identifiers were used to barcode this TCRbeta library. TCRdb used MiXCR to reprocess the PCR reads, holding one entry per CDR3 protein. The profile shows about 460,000 distinct CDR3 sequences, about 10% of them singletons. CDR1 is SGHRS, CDR2 YFSETQ, per germline. The CDR3 covers 12 residues. V lost 5 bases and J 0 bases, leaving 5 bases between the germline ends. The TCR sequence derives from a female patient younger than 10 who had a stem cell transplant for aplastic anemia, so the T cells may come from the graft donor. The sequencing used PBMCs, mostly from graft donor cells, collected 180 days after TCRalphabeta/CD19-depleted stem cell transplant. This chain connects TRBV5-1 to TRBJ1-1; D is ambiguous. The CDR3 DNA follows: TGCGCCAGCAGTAACCTGAACACTGAAGCTTTCTTT. It specifies CASSNLNTEAFF.